This TCR beta chain was captured by sequencing in a study of blood T cell repertoires in COVID-19. Study at large: Samples taken during acute and convalescent COVID-19 were collected in the United States, Italy and Spain. PBMCs, B-cell-depleted T cells, or T cells provided the cDNA or gDNA that made up the material.

Authors' methods: Using reference gene primer amplification, nucleated cell counts were estimated. Clones were read by immunoSEQ multiplex PCR, and TCRdb kept only the in-frame ones, dropping some. V and J calls and clone size come straight from that table; D and trimming were deduced from the DNA. The sample has tens of thousands of clones; around 86% are singletons. Sample: peripheral blood. The TCR sequence derives from a human donor with acute or convalescent COVID-19. The donor label of this sample is uncertain.

CDR3 nucleotides: TGCAGCGTTTTCACATGGGCATGGGACACTGAAGCTTTCTTT. It encodes CSVFTWAWDTEAFF. This chain connects TRBV29-1 to TRBJ1-1; no reliable D call. Germline CDR1 SQVTM, CDR2 ANQGSEA. V was cut by 5 bases and J by 3 bases, with 16 bases left in between. This CDR3 contains 14 residues.